The TCR beta chain under discussion was sequenced for a study of shared clonotypes between healthy human individuals. Comments on this clone: Its antigen is as yet unknown.

Study-wide findings and caveats: Larger estimated richness was generally recorded for naive subsets relative to memory subsets.

TCRdb keeps only in-frame clones here, not all; method: immunoSEQ multiplex PCR. This sample has 2,500,000 or so clones, with just over 90% found just once. CDR3 length: 14 amino acids. CDR1 is WNHNN and CDR2 is SYGVQD in the germline V gene (reference sequence). V dropped 8 bases and J dropped 2 bases, with 15 bases sitting between them. Sequencing was performed on naive CD4+ T cells sorted from blood. Subset of the sample: CD45RA+ positively selected. This TCR came from a man between 18 and 29 years old in good health. The chain couples TRBV10-1 to TRBJ1-1; D may be TRBD1 (6 bases). In DNA form, the CDR3 reads TGCGCCAGCGCCTCGGGGGGCGGAAACACTGAAGCTTTCTTT. Residues: CASASGGGNTEAFF.